The rows below give T cell receptor beta chains drawn from one sample of a study of memory CD4+ T cells and cytomegalovirus serostatus. Using immunoSEQ multiplex PCR, the repertoire was profiled, and TCRdb retains in-frame clones only, with some absent. The data show tens of thousands of clones, around 77% seen once. The sample was memory CD4+ T cells from blood. The receptors come from an adult in good health and CMV-seronegative. Each CDR3 is given with its conserved first and last residue. Each record gives: V gene, J gene, CDR3 protein.

TRBV6-5,TRBJ1-5,CASSSGTGFQPQHF
TRBV19,TRBJ2-7,CASTYTGSSYEQYF
TRBV28,TRBJ2-3,CASSLSRAGRTADTQYF
TRBV4-3,TRBJ2-3,CASSQDRGLGLDTQYF
TRBV10-3,TRBJ1-3,CAISTPRQGNTIYF
TRBV19,TRBJ1-6,CASSSRTHFSSYNSPLHF
TRBV7-9,TRBJ1-6,CASRSEGNSPLHF
TRBV28,TRBJ1-5,CASSTLRRKPISNQPQHF
TRBV7-8,TRBJ2-1,CASSLAVLPGVSYNEQFF
TRBV7-9,TRBJ2-7,CASSSSANEQYF
TRBV28,TRBJ2-1,CASSFKGAYSEEQFF
TRBV5-4,TRBJ2-6,CASSKVVTGVAGANVLTF
TRBV9,TRBJ2-1,CASSAGGTAYNEQFF
TRBV7-2,TRBJ2-7,CASSSRPGSYEQYF
TRBV6-5,TRBJ1-1,CASNIGQGEAFF
TRBV5-4,TRBJ2-7,CASSRASGDYEQYF
TRBV19,TRBJ1-1,CASSTRLFWRAFF
TRBV28,TRBJ1-2,CASSEGQAFRYGYTF
TRBV27,TRBJ2-1,CASSFQRDRRAYEQFF
TRBV29-1,TRBJ1-2,CSVEWTAYGYTF
TRBV5-6,TRBJ1-2,CASSYGQGYNYGYTF
TRBV9,TRBJ2-3,CASSQRAGGTDTQYF
TRBV27,TRBJ1-2,CASSPRTGNYGYTF
TRBV28,TRBJ2-1,CASSLIQGDYGQFF
TRBV7-2,TRBJ1-2,CASSGVHGQSPGYTF
TRBV6-5,TRBJ1-6,CASRPPGTARSPLHF
TRBV2,TRBJ2-3,CASTKRWASGGYNTDTQYF
TRBV7-3,TRBJ2-3,CASSLVNTDTQYF
TRBV19,TRBJ2-7,CATRPGGFSYEQYF
TRBV6-6,TRBJ1-6,CASSQTGQGNSPLHF
TRBV19,TRBJ2-3,CASNEGGGTDTQYF
TRBV14,TRBJ1-2,CASSQDLWYGYTF
TRBV29-1,TRBJ1-1,CSAGGGMNTEAFF